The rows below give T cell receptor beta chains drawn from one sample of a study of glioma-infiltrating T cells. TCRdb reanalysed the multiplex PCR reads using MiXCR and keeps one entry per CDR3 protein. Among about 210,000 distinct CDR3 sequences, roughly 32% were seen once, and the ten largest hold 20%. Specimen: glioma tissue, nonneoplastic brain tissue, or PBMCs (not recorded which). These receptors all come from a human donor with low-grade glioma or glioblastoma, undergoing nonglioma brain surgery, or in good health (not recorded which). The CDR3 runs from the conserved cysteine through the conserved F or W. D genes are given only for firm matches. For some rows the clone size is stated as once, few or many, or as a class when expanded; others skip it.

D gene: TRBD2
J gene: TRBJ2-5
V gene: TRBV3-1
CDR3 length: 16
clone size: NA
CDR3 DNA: TGTGCCAGCAGCATGATAACTAGCGGGAGAGGTGAGACCCAGTACTTC
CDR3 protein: CASSMITSGRGETQYF

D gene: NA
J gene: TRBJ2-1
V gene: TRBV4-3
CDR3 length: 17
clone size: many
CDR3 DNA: TGCGCCAGCAGCCAAGATGGAGGAGGCGGGCTATACAATGAGCAGTTCTTC
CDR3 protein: CASSQDGGGGLYNEQFF

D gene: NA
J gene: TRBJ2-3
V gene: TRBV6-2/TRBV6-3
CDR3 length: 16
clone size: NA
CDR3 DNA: TGTGCCAGCAAGACTATTAGCAGGAGGACCACAGATATTCAGTATTTT
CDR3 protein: CASKTISRRTTDIQYF

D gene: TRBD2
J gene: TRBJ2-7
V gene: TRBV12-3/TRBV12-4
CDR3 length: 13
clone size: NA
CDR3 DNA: TGTGCCAGCACTAAGGGACTAGGTTACGAGCAGTACTTC
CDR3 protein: CASTKGLGYEQYF

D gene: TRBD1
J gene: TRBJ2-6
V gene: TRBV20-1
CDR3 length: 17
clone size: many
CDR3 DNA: TGCAGTGCTAGGGGGGACAGGGCACACTCTGGGGCCAACGTCCTGACTTTC
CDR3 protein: CSARGDRAHSGANVLTF

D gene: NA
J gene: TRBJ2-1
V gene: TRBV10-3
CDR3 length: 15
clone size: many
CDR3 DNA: TGTGCCATCAGTGACGTGGAGCCCTCCTACAATGAGCAGTTCTTC
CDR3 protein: CAISDVEPSYNEQFF

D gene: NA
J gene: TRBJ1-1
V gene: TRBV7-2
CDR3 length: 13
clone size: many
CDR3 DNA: TGTGCCAGCAGCTTAAAGGGGGGGACTGAAGCTTTCTTT
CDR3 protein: CASSLKGGTEAFF

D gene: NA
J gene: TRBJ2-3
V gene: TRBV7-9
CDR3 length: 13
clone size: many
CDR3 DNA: TGTGCCAGCAGCTTAGAGTACCCAGATACGCAGTATTTT
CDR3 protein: CASSLEYPDTQYF

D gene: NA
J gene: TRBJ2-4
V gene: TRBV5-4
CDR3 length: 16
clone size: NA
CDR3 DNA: TGTGCCAGCAGCCCACGGGGTAGCGGACCTACAGACATTCAGTACTTC
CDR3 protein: CASSPRGSGPTDIQYF

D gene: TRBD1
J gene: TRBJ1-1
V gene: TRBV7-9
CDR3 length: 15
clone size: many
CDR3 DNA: TGTGCCAGCAGCTCAAACAGGGGTGGTTACACTGAAGCTTTCTTT
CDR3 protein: CASSSNRGGYTEAFF

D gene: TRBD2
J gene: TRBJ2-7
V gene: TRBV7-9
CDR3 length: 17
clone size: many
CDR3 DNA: TGTGCCAGCACCTCCGGGACTAGCGGGAGACATCGGTACGAGCAGTACTTC
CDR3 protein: CASTSGTSGRHRYEQYF